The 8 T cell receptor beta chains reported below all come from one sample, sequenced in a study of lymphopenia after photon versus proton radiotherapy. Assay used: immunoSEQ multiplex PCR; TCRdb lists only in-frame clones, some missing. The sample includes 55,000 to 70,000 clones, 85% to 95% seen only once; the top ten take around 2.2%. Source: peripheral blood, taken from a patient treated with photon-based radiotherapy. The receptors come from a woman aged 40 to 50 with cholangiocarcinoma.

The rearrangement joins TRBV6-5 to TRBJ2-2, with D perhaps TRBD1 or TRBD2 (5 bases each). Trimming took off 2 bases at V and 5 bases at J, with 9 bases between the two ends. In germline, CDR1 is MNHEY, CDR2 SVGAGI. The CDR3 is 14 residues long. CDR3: CASSYGTGTGELFF. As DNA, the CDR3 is TGTGCCAGCAGTTACGGGACGGGAACCGGGGAGCTGTTTTTT.

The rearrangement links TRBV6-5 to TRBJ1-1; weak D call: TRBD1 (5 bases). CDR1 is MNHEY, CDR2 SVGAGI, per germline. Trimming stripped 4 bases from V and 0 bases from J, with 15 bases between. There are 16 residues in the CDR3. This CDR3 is CASSSRDVNMNTEAFF. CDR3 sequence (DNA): TGTGCCAGCAGTTCCCGGGACGTAAACATGAACACTGAAGCTTTCTTT.

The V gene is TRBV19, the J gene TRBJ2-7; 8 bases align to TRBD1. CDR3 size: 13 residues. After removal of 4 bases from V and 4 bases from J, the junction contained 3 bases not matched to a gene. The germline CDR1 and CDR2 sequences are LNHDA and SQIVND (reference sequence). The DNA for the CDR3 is TGTGCCAGTAGTAGAGGACAGGGTTACGAGCAGTACTTC. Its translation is CASSRGQGYEQYF.

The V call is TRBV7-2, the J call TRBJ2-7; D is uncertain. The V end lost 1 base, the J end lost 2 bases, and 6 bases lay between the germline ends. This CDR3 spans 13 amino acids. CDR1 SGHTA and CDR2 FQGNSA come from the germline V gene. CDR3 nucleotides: TGTGCCAGCAGCTTAGGTGTACCCTACGAGCAGTACTTC. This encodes CASSLGVPYEQYF.

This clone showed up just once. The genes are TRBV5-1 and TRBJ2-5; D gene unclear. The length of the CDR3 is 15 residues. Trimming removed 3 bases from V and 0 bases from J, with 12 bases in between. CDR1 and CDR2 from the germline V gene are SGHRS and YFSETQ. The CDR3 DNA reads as TGCGCCAGCAGCTCCGGCGGCTCATACCAAGAGACCCAGTACTTC. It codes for CASSSGGSYQETQYF.

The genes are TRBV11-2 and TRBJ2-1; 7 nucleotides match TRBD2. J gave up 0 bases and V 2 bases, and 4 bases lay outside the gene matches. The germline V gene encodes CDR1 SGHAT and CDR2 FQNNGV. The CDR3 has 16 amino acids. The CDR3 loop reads CASSLIAGRSYNEQFF. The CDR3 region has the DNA TGTGCCAGCAGCTTAATAGCGGGCCGCTCCTACAATGAGCAGTTCTTC.

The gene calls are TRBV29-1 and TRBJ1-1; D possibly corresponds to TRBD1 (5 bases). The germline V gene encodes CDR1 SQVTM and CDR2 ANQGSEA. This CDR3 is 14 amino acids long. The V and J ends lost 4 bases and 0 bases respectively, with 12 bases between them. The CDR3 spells CSVGVRGLNTEAFF. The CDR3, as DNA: TGCAGCGTTGGGGTTAGGGGCCTGAACACTGAAGCTTTCTTT.

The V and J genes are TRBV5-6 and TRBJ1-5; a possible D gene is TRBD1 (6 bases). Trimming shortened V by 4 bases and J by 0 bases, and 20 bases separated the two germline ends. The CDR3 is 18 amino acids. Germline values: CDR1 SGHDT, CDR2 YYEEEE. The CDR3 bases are TGTGCCAGCAGCAGCAACAGGGAAGGGCGGATTAGCAATCAGCCCCAGCATTTT. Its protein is CASSSNREGRISNQPQHF.